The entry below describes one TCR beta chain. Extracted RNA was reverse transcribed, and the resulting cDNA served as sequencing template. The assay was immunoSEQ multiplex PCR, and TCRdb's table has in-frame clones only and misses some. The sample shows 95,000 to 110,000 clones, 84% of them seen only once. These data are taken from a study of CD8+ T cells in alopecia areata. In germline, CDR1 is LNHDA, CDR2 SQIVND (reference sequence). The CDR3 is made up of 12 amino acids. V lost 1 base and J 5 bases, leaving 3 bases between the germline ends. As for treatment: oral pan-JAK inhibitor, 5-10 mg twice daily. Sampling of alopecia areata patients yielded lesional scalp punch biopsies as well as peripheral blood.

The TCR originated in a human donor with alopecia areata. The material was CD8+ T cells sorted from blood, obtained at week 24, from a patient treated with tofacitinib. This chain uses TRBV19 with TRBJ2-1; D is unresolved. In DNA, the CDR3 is TGTGCCAGTAGTATAGTTCACAATGAGCAGTTCTTC. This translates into CASSIVHNEQFF.